The 20 T cell receptor beta chains reported below all come from one sample, sequenced in a study of CXCR3-negative and CXCR3-positive naive CD8 T cells. These receptors are not linked to any known antigen. The method, 5' RACE with UMI labels, was used to prepare the TRB cDNA libraries. Each CDR3 protein gets one entry in TCRdb, which reprocessed the 5' RACE reads and gives no DNA. The sample table includes over 100,000 distinct CDR3 sequences. Regarding the study as a whole: Hydrophobicity was higher for TRB CDR3s found in CXCR3-positive naive cells than in CXCR3-negative naive cells.

The sample was naive CXCR3+ CD8+ T cells from blood. The subset here: CD45RO-CCR7+CD27+CD95- naive CD8+ T cells expressing CXCR3 (TNR3+). The receptors derive from a human donor in good health. Some clones in this sample may be carry-over from other donors' samples.

The chain links TRBV29-1 to TRBJ2-1; TCRdb proposes TRBD2, but this gene call is untestable without DNA. The CDR3 is 12 residues long. Germline loops: CDR1 SQVTM, CDR2 ANQGSEA. CDR3 residues: CSVEYGGEEQFF.

This rearrangement joins TRBV12-3 or TRBV12-4 to TRBJ2-3; TCRdb names TRBD1, which stays unverified in the absence of DNA. This CDR3 contains 13 residues. The CDR3 loop reads CASNQGASHKQYF.

The gene calls are TRBV9 and TRBJ2-7; TCRdb selects TRBD1, and the lack of DNA leaves this call unchecked. The germline CDR1 and CDR2 sequences are SGDLS and YYNGEE. The CDR3 length is 15 residues. This CDR3 reads CASSVDLGLIYEQYF.

The chain uses TRBV28 and TRBJ1-5; the TCRdb call, TRBD1, lacks DNA for checking. Per the germline V gene, CDR1 is MDHEN and CDR2 is SYDVKM. The CDR3 has 15 amino acids. The CDR3 loop reads CASSLLSGAHQPQHF.

The chain carries TRBV6-2 or TRBV6-3 and TRBJ1-5; TCRdb calls TRBD1, which cannot be checked without DNA. The CDR3 totals 15 residues. Germline V lookup: CDR1 MNHEY, CDR2 SVGEGT. CDR3 loop: CASSEGTGYNQPQHF.

This chain uses TRBV28 with TRBJ2-1; without DNA, the TCRdb call of TRBD2 cannot be checked. The CDR3 spans 14 residues. Germline lookup yields CDR1 MDHEN and CDR2 SYDVKM. The CDR3 loop reads CANSFSPYGDEQFF.

The gene calls are TRBV27 and TRBJ1-1; there is no DNA to check the TCRdb D call of TRBD1. Looked up from germline, CDR1 is MNHEY and CDR2 is SMNVEV (reference sequence). This CDR3 region has 13 residues. The CDR3 loop is CASSFGGPGEAFF.

The rearrangement links TRBV7-9 to TRBJ2-1; TCRdb outputs TRBD1, but without DNA this stays unchecked. The germline V gene has CDR1 SEHNR and CDR2 FQNEAQ (reference sequence). The CDR3 has 18 residues. This CDR3 is CASSNDGGRRGSYNEQFF.

The rearrangement uses TRBV6-2 or TRBV6-3 and TRBJ2-4. Germline assignment: CDR1 MNHEY and CDR2 SVGEGT. The CDR3 totals 15 residues. CDR3 sequence reads: CASSPTTRAKNIQYF.

This chain joins TRBV7-9 and TRBJ2-2; TCRdb outputs TRBD1, but without DNA this stays unchecked. CDR1 SEHNR and CDR2 FQNEAQ come from the germline V gene (reference sequence). The CDR3 has 15 residues. This CDR3 reads CASSYTGEITGELFF.

The rearrangement links TRBV20-1 to TRBJ2-1; lacking DNA, the TRBD1 call made by TCRdb goes unchecked. The CDR3 spans 15 residues. Germline CDR1 reads DFQATT; CDR2 reads SNEGSKA (reference sequence). CDR3 amino acids: CSARDGGKSYNEQFF.

CDR3 amino acids: CASSSKETGSSYEQYF. The chain uses TRBV7-9 and TRBJ2-7; no DNA is available, so the TRBD2 call from TCRdb remains unchecked. The CDR3 spans 16 residues. Germline V gives CDR1 SEHNR, CDR2 FQNEAQ (reference sequence).

This chain uses TRBV29-1 with TRBJ1-1; the TCRdb call, TRBD1, lacks DNA for checking. The CDR3 is 14 residues long. Germline V gene data show CDR1 as SQVTM and CDR2 as ANQGSEA. The CDR3 loop reads CSVEESPGGFEAFF. Together with reference TRBV29-1 and TRBJ1-1, the CDR3 gives the full variable domain: SAVISQKPSRDICQRGTSLTIQCQVDSQVTMMFWYRQQPGQSLTLIATANQGSEATYESGFVIDKFPISRPNLTFSTLTVSNMSPEDSSIYLCSVEESPGGFEAFFGQGTRLTVV.

The V gene is TRBV2, the J gene TRBJ2-1; TCRdb outputs TRBD1, but without DNA this stays unchecked. Germline CDR1 is SNHLY and CDR2 is FYNNEI. This CDR3 is 14 amino acids long. CDR3 in amino acids: CASSDRVGYNEQFF.

The V and J genes are TRBV19 and TRBJ2-7; no DNA is available, so the TRBD1 call from TCRdb remains unchecked. CDR1 is LNHDA, CDR2 SQIVND, per germline (reference sequence). The CDR3 sequence is 17 residues long. CDR3 sequence reads: CASSTFQDRVGSYEQYF.

The rearrangement uses TRBV7-9 and TRBJ2-7; there is no DNA to check the TCRdb D call of TRBD2. This CDR3 has 16 residues. CDR1 SEHNR and CDR2 FQNEAQ come from the germline V gene (reference sequence). The CDR3 sequence: CASSPKGGLAAYEQYF.

The CDR3 protein is CASSLQGPGEKLFF. The chain is built from TRBV7-9 and TRBJ1-4. CDR1 and CDR2 (germline): SEHNR, FQNEAQ (reference sequence). The CDR3 sequence is 14 residues long.

The V call is TRBV29-1, the J call TRBJ2-7; without DNA, the TCRdb call of TRBD2 cannot be checked. Germline lookup yields CDR1 SQVTM and CDR2 ANQGSEA. This CDR3 has 12 amino acids. CDR3: CSVGLAGGEQYF.

The V gene is TRBV7-9, the J gene TRBJ2-7. Germline CDR1 is SEHNR and CDR2 is FQNEAQ (reference sequence). The CDR3 runs 12 residues. CDR3 sequence reads: CASSPIPHEQYF.

The chain recombines TRBV7-9 with TRBJ2-7; TCRdb's assignment of TRBD1 cannot be checked, as there is no DNA. This CDR3 comprises 14 residues. The germline CDR1 and CDR2 sequences are SEHNR and FQNEAQ (reference sequence). This CDR3 is CASSSGQRAYEQYF.